This entry describes one T cell receptor (beta chain). Relative to its sample, this clonotype is medium-sized (0.01 to 0.1%). The specificity of this receptor is unknown. Base qualities were left out, and no much larger clone turns up one base away. The library was generated by PCR. TCRdb records HiSeq X Ten as the sequencer. TCRdb passed the public sequencing reads through fastp at Q25 and MiXCR, retaining productive beta sequences. All rows with the same CDR3 protein become a single entry with the most common DNA and genes. This sample holds over 15,000 distinct CDR3 sequences; 50% were observed only once. The ten biggest clones cover 34% of the sample. This sample is part of a study of CD4 and CD8 cells across lung adenocarcinoma regions (dated by TCRdb to the late 2010s). For context, the study as a whole: To look at intratumor heterogeneity in the T cell receptor repertoire, the study compared tumor centers against tumor margins.

The germline V gene sets CDR1 to MNHNS and CDR2 to SASEGT. Ends trimmed: V by 2 bases, J by 3 bases; bases unmatched to a gene: 10. The CDR3 holds 17 amino acids from the cysteine to the phenylalanine. Kept here is only the CDR3 DNA, which spans 51 bases and is read in frame from base 1. Donors were patients with localized lung adenocarcinoma, a subtype of non-small cell lung cancer. These samples came from the margins of localized lung adenocarcinomas. For TCR repertoire analysis, CD8+ T cells from tumor tissue were profiled separately from CD4+ T cells. The sequence links TRBV6-1 to TRBJ2-3; 8 middle bases align to TRBD1. The receptor was isolated from a male donor with lung adenocarcinoma. The CD4 and CD8 labels of this study may be unreliable. The sequenced material came from CD8+ T cells from the margin of a lung tumor. The meaning of the sample's cell subset or site label: tumor margin region. The CDR3 has the sequence CASSEKWNRGETDTQYF. The DNA sequence is as follows: TGTGCCAGCAGTGAAAAGTGGAACAGGGGGGAGACAGATACGCAGTATTTT.